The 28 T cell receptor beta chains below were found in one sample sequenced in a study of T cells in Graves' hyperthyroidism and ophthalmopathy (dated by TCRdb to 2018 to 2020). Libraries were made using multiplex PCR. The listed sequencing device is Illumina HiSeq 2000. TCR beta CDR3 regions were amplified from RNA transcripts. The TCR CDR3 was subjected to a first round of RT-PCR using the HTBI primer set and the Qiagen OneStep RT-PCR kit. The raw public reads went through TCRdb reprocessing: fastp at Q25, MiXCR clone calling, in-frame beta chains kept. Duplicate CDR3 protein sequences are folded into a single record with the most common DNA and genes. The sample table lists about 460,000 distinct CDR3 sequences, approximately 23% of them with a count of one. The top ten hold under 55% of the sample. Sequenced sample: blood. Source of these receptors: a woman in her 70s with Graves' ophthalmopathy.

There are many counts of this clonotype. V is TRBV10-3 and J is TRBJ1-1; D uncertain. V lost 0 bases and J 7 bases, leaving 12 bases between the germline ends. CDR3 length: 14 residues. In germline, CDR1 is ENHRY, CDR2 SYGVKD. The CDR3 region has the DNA TGTGCCATCAGTGAGTCGGCCAGGAACCATGAAGCTTTCTTT. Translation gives CAISESARNHEAFF.

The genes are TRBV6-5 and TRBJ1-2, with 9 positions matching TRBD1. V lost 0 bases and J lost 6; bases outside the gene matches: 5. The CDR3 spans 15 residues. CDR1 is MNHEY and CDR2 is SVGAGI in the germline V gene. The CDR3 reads CASSYSYRGRNGYTF. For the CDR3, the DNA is TGTGCCAGCAGTTACTCTTACAGGGGGCGCAATGGCTACACCTTC.

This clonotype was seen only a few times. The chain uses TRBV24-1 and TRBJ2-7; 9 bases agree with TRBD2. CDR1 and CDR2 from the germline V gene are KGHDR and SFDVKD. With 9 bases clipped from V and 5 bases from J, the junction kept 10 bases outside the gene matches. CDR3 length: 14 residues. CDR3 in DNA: TGTGCCACCGGGCCGGGGCTAGCGGGAAACGAGCAGTACTTC. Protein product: CATGPGLAGNEQYF.

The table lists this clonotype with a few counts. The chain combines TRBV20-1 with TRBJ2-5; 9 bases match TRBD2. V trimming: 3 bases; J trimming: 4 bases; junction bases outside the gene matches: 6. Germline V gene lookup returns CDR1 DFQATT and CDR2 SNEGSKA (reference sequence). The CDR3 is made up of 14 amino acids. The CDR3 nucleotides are TGCAGTGCTAGCCGCGGGAGGGCCGGAGAGACCCAGTACTTC. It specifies CSASRGRAGETQYF.

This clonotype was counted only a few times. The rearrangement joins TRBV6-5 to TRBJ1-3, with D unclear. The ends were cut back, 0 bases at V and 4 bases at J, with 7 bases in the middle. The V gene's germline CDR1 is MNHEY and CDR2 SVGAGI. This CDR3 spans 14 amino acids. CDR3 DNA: TGTGCCAGCAGTTACTCGATCGCGGGAAACACCATATATTTT. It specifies CASSYSIAGNTIYF.

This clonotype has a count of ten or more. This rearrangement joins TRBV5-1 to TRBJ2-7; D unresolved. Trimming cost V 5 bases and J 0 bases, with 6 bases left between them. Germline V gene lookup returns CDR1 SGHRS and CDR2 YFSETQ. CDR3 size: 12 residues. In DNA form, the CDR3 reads TGCGCCAGCAGAAAGAGCTCCTACGAGCAGTACTTC. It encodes CASRKSSYEQYF. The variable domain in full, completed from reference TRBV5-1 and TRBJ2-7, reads KAGVTQTPRYLIKTRGQQVTLSCSPISGHRSVSWYQQTPGQGLQFLFEYFSETQRNKGNFPGRFSGRQFSNSRSEMNVSTLELGDSALYLCASRKSSYEQYFGPGTRLTVT.

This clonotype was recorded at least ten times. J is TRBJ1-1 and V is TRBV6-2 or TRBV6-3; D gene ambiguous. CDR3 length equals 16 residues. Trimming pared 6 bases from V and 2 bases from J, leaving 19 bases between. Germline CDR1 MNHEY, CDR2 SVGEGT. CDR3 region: CASRGILTEVNTEAFF. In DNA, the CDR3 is TGTGCCAGCAGAGGGATCCTAACGGAGGTTAACACTGAAGCTTTCTTT.

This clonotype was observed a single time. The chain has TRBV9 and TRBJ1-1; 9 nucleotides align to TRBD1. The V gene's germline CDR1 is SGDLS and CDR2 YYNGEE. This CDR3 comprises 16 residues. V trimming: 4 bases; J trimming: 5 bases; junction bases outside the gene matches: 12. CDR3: CASSTLAGTGITEAFF. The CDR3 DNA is TGTGCCAGCAGCACCCTTGCCGGGACAGGGATAACTGAAGCTTTCTTT.

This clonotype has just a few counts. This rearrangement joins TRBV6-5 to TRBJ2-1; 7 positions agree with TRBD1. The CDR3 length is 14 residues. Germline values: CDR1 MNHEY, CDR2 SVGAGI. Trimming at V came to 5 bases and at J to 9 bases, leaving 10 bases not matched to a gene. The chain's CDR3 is CASSLQQGSGEQFF. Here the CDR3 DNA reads TGTGCCAGCAGTCTACAACAGGGGAGCGGTGAGCAGTTCTTC.

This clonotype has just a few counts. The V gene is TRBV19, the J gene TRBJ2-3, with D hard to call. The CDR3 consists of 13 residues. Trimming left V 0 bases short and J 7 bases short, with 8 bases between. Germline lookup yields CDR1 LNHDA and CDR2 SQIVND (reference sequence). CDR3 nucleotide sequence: TGTGCCAGTAGTATAGATCCGAGGTATACGCAGTATTTT. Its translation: CASSIDPRYTQYF.

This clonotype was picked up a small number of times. CDR3 in DNA: TGTGCCAGCAGCGTACGGTGGGACGGGGAGACCCAGTACTTC. It is translated as CASSVRWDGETQYF. This chain joins TRBV7-9 and TRBJ2-5; the D gene could be TRBD1 or TRBD2 (5 bases each). Germline assignment: CDR1 SEHNR and CDR2 FQNEAQ (reference sequence). The CDR3 has 14 residues. V was cut by 5 bases and J by 5 bases, with 15 bases left in between. Full variable domain (remainder filled in from reference TRBV7-9 and TRBJ2-5): DTGVSQNPRHKITKRGQNVTFRCDPISEHNRLYWYRQTLGQGPEFLTYFQNEAQLEKSRLLSDRFSAERPKGSFSTLEIQRTEQGDSAMYLCASSVRWDGETQYFGPGTRLLVL.

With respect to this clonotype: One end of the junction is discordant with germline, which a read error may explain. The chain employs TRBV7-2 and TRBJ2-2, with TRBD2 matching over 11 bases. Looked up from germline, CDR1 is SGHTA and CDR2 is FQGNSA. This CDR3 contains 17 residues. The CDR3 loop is CASSVAGTSGTTGELFF. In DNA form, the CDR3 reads TGTGCCAGCAGCGTAGCCGGGACTAGCGGAACCACCGGGGAGCTGTTTTTT. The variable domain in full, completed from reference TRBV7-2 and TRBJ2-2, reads GAGVSQSPSNKVTEKGKDVELRCDPISGHTALYWYRQSLGQGLEFLIYFQGNSAPDKSGLPSDRFSAERTGGSVSTLTIQRTQQEDSAVYLCASSVAGTSGTTGELFFGEGSRLTVL.

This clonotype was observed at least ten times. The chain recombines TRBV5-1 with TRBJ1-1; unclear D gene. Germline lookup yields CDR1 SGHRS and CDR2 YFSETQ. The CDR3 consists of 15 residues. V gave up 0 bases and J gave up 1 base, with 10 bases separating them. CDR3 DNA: TGCGCCAGCAGCTTGGTGGGCATGGCGAACACTGAAGCTTTCTTT. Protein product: CASSLVGMANTEAFF.

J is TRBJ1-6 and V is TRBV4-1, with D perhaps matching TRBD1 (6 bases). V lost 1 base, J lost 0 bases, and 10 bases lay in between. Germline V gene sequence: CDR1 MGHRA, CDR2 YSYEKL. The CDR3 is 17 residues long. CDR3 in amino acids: CASSQGQAISYNSPLHF. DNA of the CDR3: TGCGCCAGCAGCCAAGGACAGGCCATCTCCTATAATTCACCCCTCCACTTT.

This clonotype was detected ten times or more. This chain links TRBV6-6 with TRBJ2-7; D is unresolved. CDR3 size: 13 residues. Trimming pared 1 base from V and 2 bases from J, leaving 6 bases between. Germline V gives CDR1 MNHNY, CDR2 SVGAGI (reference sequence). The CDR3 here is CASSYLGPYEQYF. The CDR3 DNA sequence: TGTGCCAGCAGTTACTTAGGGCCCTACGAGCAGTACTTC.

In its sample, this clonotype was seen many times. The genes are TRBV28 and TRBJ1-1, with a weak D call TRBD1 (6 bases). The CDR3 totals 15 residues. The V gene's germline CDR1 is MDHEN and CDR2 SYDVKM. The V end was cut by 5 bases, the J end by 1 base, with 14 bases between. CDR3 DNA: TGTGCCAGCAGTCCCAGCGTGGACAGGAACACTGAAGCTTTCTTT. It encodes CASSPSVDRNTEAFF.

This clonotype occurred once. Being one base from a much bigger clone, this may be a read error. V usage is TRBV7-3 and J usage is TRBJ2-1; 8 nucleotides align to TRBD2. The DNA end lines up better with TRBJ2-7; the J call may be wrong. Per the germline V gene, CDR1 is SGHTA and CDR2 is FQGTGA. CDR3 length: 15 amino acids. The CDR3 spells CASSPGLGPYNEQYF. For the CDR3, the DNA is TGTGCCAGCAGCCCGGGACTAGGCCCCTACAATGAGCAGTACTTC.

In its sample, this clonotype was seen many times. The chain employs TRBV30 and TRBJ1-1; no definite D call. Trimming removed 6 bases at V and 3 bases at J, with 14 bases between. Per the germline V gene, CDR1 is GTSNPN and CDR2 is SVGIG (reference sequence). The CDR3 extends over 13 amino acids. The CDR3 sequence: CACFVSAHTEAFF. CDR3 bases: TGTGCCTGCTTCGTTAGTGCGCACACTGAAGCTTTCTTT.

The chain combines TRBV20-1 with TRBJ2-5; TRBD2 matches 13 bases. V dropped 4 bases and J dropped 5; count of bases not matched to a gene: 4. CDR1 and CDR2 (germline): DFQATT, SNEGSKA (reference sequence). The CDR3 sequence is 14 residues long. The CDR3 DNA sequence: TGCAGTGCTACCGGACTAGCGGGAGAGGAGACCCAGTACTTC. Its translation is CSATGLAGEETQYF.

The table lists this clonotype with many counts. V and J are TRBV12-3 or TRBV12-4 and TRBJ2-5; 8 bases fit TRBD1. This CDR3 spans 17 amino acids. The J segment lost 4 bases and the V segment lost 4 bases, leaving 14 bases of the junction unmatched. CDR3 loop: CASSYGIRQGMGETQYF. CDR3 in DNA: TGTGCCAGCAGTTACGGTATCCGACAGGGGATGGGAGAGACCCAGTACTTC.

CDR3 in DNA: TGCGCCAGCACCGGGGGATCTAGCACAGATACGCAGTATTTT. This codes for CASTGGSSTDTQYF. The chain is built from TRBV5-1 and TRBJ2-3; perhaps TRBD2 as D (6 bases). CDR1 SGHRS and CDR2 YFSETQ come from the germline V gene. V was pared by 6 bases and J by 0 bases, with 11 bases between. The CDR3 consists of 14 residues.

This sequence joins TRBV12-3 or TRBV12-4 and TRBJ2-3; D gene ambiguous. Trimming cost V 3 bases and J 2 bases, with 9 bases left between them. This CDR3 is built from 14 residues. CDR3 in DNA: TGTGCCAGCAGTTTTATCACAAACACAGATACGCAGTATTTT. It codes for CASSFITNTDTQYF.

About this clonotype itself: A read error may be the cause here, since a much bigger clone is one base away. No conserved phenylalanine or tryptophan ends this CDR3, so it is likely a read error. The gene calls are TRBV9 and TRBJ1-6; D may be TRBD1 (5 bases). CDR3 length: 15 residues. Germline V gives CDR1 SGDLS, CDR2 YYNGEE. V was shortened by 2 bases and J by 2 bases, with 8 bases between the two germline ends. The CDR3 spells CASSVGGTYNSPLHL. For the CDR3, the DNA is TGTGCCAGCAGCGTGGGGGGAACCTATAATTCACCCCTCCACCTT.

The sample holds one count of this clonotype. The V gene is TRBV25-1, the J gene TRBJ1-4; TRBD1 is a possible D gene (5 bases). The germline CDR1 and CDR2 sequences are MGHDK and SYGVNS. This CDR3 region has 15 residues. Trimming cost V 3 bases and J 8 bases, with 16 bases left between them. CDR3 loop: CASSDSQGRREKLFF. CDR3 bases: TGTGCCAGCAGTGACTCCCAGGGAAGAAGAGAAAAACTGTTTTTT.

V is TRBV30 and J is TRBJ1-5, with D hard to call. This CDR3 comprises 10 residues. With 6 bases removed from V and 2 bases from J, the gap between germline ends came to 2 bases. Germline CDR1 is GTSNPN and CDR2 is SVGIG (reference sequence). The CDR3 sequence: CACGNQPQHF. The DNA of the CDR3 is TGTGCCTGCGGCAATCAGCCCCAGCATTTT.

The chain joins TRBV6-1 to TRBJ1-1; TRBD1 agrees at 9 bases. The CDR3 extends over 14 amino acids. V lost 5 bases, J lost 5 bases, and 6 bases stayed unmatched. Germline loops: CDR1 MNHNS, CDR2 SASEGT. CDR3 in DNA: TGTGCCAGCAGTAAGCGGACAGGGGTTACTGAAGCTTTCTTT. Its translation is CASSKRTGVTEAFF.

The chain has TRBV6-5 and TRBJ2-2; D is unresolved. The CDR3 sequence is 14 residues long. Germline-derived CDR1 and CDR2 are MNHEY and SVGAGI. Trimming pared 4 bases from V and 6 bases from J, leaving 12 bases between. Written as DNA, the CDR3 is TGTGCCAGCAGTTGGTCCACGAGCCCCGGGGAGCTGTTTTTT. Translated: CASSWSTSPGELFF.

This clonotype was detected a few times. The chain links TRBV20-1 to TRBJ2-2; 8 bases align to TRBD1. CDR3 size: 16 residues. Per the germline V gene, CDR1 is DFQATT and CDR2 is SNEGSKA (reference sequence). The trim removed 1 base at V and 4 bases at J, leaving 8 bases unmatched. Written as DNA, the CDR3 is TGCAGTGCTAGAGCTCAGGGGGCTCGAGGCACCGGGGAGCTGTTTTTT. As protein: CSARAQGARGTGELFF.